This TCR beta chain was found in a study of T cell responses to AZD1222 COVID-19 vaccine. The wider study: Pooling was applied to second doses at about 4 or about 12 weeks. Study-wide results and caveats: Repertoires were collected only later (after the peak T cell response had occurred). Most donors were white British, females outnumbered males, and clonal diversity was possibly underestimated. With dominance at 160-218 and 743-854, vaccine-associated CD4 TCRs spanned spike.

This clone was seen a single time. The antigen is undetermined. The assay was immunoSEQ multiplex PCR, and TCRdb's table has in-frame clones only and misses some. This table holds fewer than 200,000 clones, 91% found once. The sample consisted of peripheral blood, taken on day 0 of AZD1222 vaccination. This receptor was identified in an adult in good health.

CDR3 nucleotides: TGTGCCAGCAGCCCGGGGACAGTTTCCTACGAGCAGTACTTC. It encodes CASSPGTVSYEQYF. The J gene is TRBJ2-7, the V gene TRBV7-2; 7 bases map to TRBD1. The V gene end was trimmed by 5 bases and the J gene end by 1 base; junction bases not matched to a gene: 5. The CDR3 is 14 residues long. The germline gives CDR1 SGHTA, CDR2 FQGNSA.